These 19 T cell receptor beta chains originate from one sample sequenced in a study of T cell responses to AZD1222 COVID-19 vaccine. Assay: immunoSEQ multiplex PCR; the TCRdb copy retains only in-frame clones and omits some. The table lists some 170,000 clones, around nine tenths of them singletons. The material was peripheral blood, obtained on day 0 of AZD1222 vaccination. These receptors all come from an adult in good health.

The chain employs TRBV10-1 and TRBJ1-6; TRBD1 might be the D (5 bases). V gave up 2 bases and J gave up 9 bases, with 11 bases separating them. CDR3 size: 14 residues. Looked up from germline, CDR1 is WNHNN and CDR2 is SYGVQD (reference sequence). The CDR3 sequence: CASSELSGPSPLHF. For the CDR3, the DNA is TGCGCCAGCAGTGAGCTCTCGGGACCTTCACCCCTCCACTTT.

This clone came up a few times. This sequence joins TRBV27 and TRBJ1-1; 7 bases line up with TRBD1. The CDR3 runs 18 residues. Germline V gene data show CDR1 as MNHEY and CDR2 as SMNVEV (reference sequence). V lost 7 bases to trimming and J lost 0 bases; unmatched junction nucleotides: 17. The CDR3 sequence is CASTSQPGGFGVNTEAFF. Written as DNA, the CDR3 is TGTGCCAGCACCTCACAGCCAGGGGGTTTTGGGGTGAACACTGAAGCTTTCTTT.

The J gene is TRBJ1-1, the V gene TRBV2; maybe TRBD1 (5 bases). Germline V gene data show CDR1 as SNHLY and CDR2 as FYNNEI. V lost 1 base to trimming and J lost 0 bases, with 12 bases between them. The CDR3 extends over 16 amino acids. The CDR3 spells CASSEEGTIMNTEAFF. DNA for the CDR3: TGTGCCAGCAGTGAAGAAGGGACTATAATGAACACTGAAGCTTTCTTT.

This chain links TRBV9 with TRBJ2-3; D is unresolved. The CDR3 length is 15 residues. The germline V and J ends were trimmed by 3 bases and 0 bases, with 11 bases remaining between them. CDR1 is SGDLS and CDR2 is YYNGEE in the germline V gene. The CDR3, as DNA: TGTGCCAGCAGCGCCTTCACGTATAGCACAGATACGCAGTATTTT. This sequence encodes CASSAFTYSTDTQYF.

The CDR3, as DNA: TGTGCCAGCAGCCCCCAGGATTCCTGGCATTATGGCTACACCTTC. Protein product: CASSPQDSWHYGYTF. This chain uses TRBV11-2 with TRBJ1-2, with D unclear. The germline CDR1 and CDR2 sequences are SGHAT and FQNNGV. V lost 5 bases, J lost 5 bases, and 18 bases lay in between. The CDR3 is made up of 15 amino acids.

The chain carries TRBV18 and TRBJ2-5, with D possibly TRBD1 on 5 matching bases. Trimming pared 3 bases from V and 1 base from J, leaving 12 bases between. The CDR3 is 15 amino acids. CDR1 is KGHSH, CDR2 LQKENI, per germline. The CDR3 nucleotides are TGTGCCAGCTCACCCGATACAGGTATCCAAGAGACCCAGTACTTC. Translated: CASSPDTGIQETQYF. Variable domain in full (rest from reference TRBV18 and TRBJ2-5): NAGVMQNPRHLVRRRGQEARLRCSPMKGHSHVYWYRQLPEEGLKFMVYLQKENIIDESGMPKERFSAEFPKEGPSILRIQQVVRGDSAAYFCASSPDTGIQETQYFGPGTRLLVL.

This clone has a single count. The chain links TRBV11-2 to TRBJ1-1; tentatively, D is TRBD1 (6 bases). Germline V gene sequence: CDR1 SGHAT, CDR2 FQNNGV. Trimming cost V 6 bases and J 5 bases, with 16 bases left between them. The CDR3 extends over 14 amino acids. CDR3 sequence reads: CASRPLVTGTEAFF. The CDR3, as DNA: TGTGCCAGCAGACCGTTGGTTACAGGGACTGAAGCTTTCTTT.

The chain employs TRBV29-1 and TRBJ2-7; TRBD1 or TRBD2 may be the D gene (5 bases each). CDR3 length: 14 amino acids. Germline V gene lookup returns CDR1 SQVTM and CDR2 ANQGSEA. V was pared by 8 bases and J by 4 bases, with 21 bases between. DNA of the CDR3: TGCAGCTCCCGCCTAAACGACAGAGGGTACGAGCAGTACTTC. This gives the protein CSSRLNDRGYEQYF.

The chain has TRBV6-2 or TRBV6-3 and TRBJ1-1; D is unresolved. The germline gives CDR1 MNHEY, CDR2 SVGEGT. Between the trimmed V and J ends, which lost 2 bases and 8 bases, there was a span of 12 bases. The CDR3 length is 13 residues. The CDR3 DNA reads TGTGCCAGCAGTTACCTGACACCTAAAGAAGCTTTCTTT. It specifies CASSYLTPKEAFF.

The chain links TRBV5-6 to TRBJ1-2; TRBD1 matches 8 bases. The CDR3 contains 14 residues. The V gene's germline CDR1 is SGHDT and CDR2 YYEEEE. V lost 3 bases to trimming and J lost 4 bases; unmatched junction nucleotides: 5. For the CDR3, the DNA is TGTGCCAGCAGCTGGGACAGGCCAACCTATGGCTACACCTTC. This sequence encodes CASSWDRPTYGYTF.

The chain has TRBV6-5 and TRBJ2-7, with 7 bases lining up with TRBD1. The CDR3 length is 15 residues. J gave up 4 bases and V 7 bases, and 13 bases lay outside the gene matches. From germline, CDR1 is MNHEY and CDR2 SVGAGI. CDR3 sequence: CASNPKKSGGYEQYV. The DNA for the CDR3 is TGTGCCAGCAATCCCAAGAAATCAGGGGGATACGAGCAGTACGTC.

The chain's CDR3 is CSVVQGINQPQHF. The CDR3 DNA follows: TGCAGCGTTGTCCAGGGTATCAATCAGCCCCAGCATTTT. The gene calls are TRBV29-1 and TRBJ1-5; possibly TRBD1 for D (5 bases). V was pared by 4 bases and J by 3 bases, with 10 bases between. The CDR3 spans 13 residues. Per germline, CDR1 SQVTM and CDR2 ANQGSEA.

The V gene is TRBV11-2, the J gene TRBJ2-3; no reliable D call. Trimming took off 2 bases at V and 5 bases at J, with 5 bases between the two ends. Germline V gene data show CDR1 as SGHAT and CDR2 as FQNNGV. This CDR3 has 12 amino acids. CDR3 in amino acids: CASSLYGDTQYF. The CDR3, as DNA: TGTGCCAGCAGCTTATACGGAGATACGCAGTATTTT.

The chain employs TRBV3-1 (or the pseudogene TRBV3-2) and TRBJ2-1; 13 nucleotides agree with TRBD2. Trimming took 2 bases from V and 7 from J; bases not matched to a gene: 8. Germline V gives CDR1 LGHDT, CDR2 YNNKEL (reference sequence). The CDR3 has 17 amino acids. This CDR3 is CASSQSGLAGASNEQFF. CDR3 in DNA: TGTGCCAGCAGCCAATCTGGACTAGCGGGGGCCTCAAATGAGCAGTTCTTC.

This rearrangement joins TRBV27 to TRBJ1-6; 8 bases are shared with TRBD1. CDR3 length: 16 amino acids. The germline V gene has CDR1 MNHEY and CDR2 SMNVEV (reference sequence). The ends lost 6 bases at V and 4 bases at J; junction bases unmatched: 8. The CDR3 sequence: CASRIQGDPYNSPLHF. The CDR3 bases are TGTGCCAGCAGAATACAGGGGGACCCATATAATTCACCCCTCCACTTT.

The CDR3 protein is CASSEMGGYRGGGYTF. CDR3 bases: TGTGCCAGCAGTGAAATGGGGGGCTACAGGGGTGGTGGCTACACCTTC. The gene calls are TRBV6-1 and TRBJ1-2; 7 bases agree with TRBD1. Germline lookup yields CDR1 MNHNS and CDR2 SASEGT. V was clipped by 2 bases and J by 7 bases; unmatched bases: 13. The CDR3 is 16 amino acids.

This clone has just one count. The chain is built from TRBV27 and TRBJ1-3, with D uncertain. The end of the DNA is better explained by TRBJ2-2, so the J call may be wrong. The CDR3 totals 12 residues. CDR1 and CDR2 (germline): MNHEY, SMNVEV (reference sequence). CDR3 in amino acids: CASSFPTGELFF. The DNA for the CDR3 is TGTGCCAGCAGTTTCCCCACCGGGGAGCTGTTTTTT.

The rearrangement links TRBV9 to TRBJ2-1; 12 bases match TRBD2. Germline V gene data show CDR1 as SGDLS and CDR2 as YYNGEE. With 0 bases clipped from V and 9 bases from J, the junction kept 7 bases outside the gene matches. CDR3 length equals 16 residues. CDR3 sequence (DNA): TGTGCCAGCAGCGTAGCCCCTAGCGGGGGGGCTAGTGAGCAGTTCTTC. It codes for CASSVAPSGGASEQFF. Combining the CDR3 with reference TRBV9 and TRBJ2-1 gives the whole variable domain DSGVTQTPKHLITATGQRVTLRCSPRSGDLSVYWYQQSLDQGLQFLIQYYNGEERAKGNILERFSAQQFPDLHSELNLSSLELGDSALYFCASSVAPSGGASEQFFGPGTRLTVL.

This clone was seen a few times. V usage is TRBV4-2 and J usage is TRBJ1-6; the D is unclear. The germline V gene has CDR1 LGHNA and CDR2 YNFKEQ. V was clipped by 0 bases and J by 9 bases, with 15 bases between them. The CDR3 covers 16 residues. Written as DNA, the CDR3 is TGTGCCAGCAGCCAAGAGGCGATAAGTTACGGTTCACCCCTCCACTTT. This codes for CASSQEAISYGSPLHF.